One sample yielded the 22 T cell receptor beta chains listed below, sequenced in a study of CD8 T cells in ankylosing spondylitis. TCRdb re-analysed the 5' RACE reads in MiXCR, keeping a single row per CDR3 protein. There are 200,000 to 300,000 distinct CDR3 sequences in the sample; 8% to 9.5% occur only once, and around 7% lies in the top ten. Sequencing input: blood, either unsorted or a sorted T cell fraction (not recorded which). The source is a male donor with ankylosing spondylitis or in good health (not recorded which).

This clonotype has at least ten counts. This rearrangement joins TRBV29-1 to TRBJ2-1; D unclear. Germline V gene data show CDR1 as SQVTM and CDR2 as ANQGSEA. Trimming removed 4 bases at V and 8 bases at J, with 15 bases between. This CDR3 region has 13 residues. DNA of the CDR3: TGCAGCGTTGTCCGAGCTAGGACCCATGAGCAGTTCTTC. This translates into CSVVRARTHEQFF.

Details on this clonotype: This could be a read error, since a much larger clone is one nucleotide away. This rearrangement joins TRBV7-2 to TRBJ2-7; D tentatively fits TRBD1 or TRBD2 (5 bases each). CDR1 is SGHTA, CDR2 FQGNSA, per germline. This CDR3 region has 15 residues. V was shortened by 8 bases and J by 3 bases, with 20 bases between the two germline ends. CDR3 sequence: CASGRGGSQFYEQYF. CDR3 DNA sequence: TGTGCCAGCGGACGGGGCGGATCCCAGTTCTACGAGCAGTACTTC.

This clonotype was counted many times. The V and J genes are TRBV5-1 and TRBJ2-1; TRBD1 matches at 7 bases. CDR3 length equals 15 residues. Germline assignment: CDR1 SGHRS and CDR2 YFSETQ. Trimming took 2 bases from V and 5 from J; bases not matched to a gene: 7. CDR3 nucleotide sequence: TGCGCCAGCAGCTTACAGGGGACGGCCAACAATGAGCAGTTCTTC. Translating it yields CASSLQGTANNEQFF.

In its sample, this clonotype was seen many times. This chain uses TRBV29-1 with TRBJ2-3; no definite D call. This CDR3 is built from 10 residues. The V end lost 1 base, the J end lost 5 bases, and 1 base lay between the germline ends. Germline CDR1 is SQVTM and CDR2 is ANQGSEA. CDR3 nucleotides: TGCAGCGTTGAAGGAGATACGCAGTATTTT. As protein: CSVEGDTQYF.

This clonotype was found many times. The rearrangement joins TRBV27 to TRBJ2-7; unclear D gene. The germline V and J ends were trimmed by 4 bases and 5 bases, with 18 bases remaining between them. The CDR3 length is 15 residues. The V gene's germline CDR1 is MNHEY and CDR2 SMNVEV (reference sequence). The CDR3 reads CASSSVALSSDEQYF. CDR3 sequence (DNA): TGTGCCAGCAGTTCGGTCGCCCTTTCAAGCGACGAGCAGTACTTC.

This clonotype showed up many times. This sequence joins TRBV20-1 and TRBJ1-1, with D possibly matching TRBD1 (6 bases). Germline CDR1 reads DFQATT; CDR2 reads SNEGSKA (reference sequence). The CDR3 sequence is 13 residues long. Trimming removed 7 bases from V and 5 bases from J, with 17 bases in between. The CDR3, as DNA: TGCAGTGGATGGACACCCCAGGGGACTGAAGCTTTCTTT. This sequence encodes CSGWTPQGTEAFF.

This clonotype has a count of ten or more. The J gene is TRBJ2-2, the V gene TRBV5-1, with 11 bases fitting TRBD2. There are 16 residues in the CDR3. CDR1 and CDR2 from the germline V gene are SGHRS and YFSETQ. The J segment lost 5 bases and the V segment lost 2 bases, leaving 5 bases of the junction unmatched. This CDR3 reads CASSFVTSGVTGELFF. The CDR3 DNA sequence: TGCGCCAGCAGCTTCGTGACTAGCGGGGTAACCGGGGAGCTGTTTTTT.

This clonotype was observed at least ten times. CDR3 region: CASRRTGGFGNTIYF. CDR3 nucleotides: TGTGCCAGCAGACGAACAGGGGGCTTTGGAAACACCATATATTTT. V gene TRBV6-1 combines with J gene TRBJ1-3; 9 nucleotides line up with TRBD1. CDR1 is MNHNS and CDR2 is SASEGT in the germline V gene. The trim removed 6 bases at V and 3 bases at J, leaving 6 bases unmatched. This CDR3 comprises 15 residues.

This clonotype occurred many times. This chain connects TRBV7-2 to TRBJ2-3, with 8 bases that match TRBD2. With V trimmed by 5 bases and J by 2 bases, 6 bases remained unmatched. Looked up from germline, CDR1 is SGHTA and CDR2 is FQGNSA. The CDR3 is 15 residues long. The CDR3 spells CASSPPGGITDTQYF. CDR3 coding DNA: TGTGCCAGCAGCCCTCCGGGGGGGATCACAGATACGCAGTATTTT.

This clonotype appeared many times. The chain couples TRBV29-1 to TRBJ2-1; 7 bases are shared with TRBD2. V shed 6 bases, J shed 0 bases, and the junction held 17 bases outside the gene matches. Per the germline V gene, CDR1 is SQVTM and CDR2 is ANQGSEA. The CDR3 runs to 18 residues. The CDR3 DNA reads as TGCAGCGTAACGACTAGCTTGACGTGGGGGAGCTCCTACAATGAGCAGTTCTTC. This translates into CSVTTSLTWGSSYNEQFF.

This clonotype was seen many times. The chain carries TRBV19 and TRBJ2-6; the D is unclear. V was cut by 8 bases and J by 0 bases, with 5 bases left in between. This CDR3 is 13 amino acids long. Per germline, CDR1 LNHDA and CDR2 SQIVND (reference sequence). DNA for the CDR3: TGTGCCAGTCGGTCCTCTGGGGCCAACGTCCTGACTTTC. Protein product: CASRSSGANVLTF.

The J gene is TRBJ2-7, the V gene TRBV4-2; 7 nucleotides line up with TRBD2. V lost 0 bases, J lost 0 bases, and 5 bases stayed unmatched. The germline V gene encodes CDR1 LGHNA and CDR2 YNFKEQ. This CDR3 is 16 amino acids long. The CDR3 region is CASSQEGGTSSYEQYF. The CDR3 bases are TGTGCCAGCAGCCAAGAGGGGGGGACGAGCTCCTACGAGCAGTACTTC.

The table lists this clonotype with many counts. The rearrangement uses TRBV4-3 and TRBJ2-7; 9 bases are shared with TRBD2. The CDR3 has 15 amino acids. CDR1 is LGHNA and CDR2 is YSLEER in the germline V gene. The trim removed 2 bases at V and 2 bases at J, leaving 4 bases unmatched. In DNA, the CDR3 is TGCGCCAGCAGCCAACAGACTAGCGGAGCCTACGAGCAGTACTTC. It yields the protein CASSQQTSGAYEQYF.

The sample holds many counts of this clonotype. The chain employs TRBV20-1 and TRBJ1-2, with D tentatively TRBD1 (5 bases). This CDR3 spans 13 amino acids. Germline V lookup: CDR1 DFQATT, CDR2 SNEGSKA (reference sequence). Trimming cost V 8 bases and J 5 bases, with 18 bases left between them. CDR3 nucleotides: TGCAGTACACCAGCGGGGGAGAAGTATGGCTACACCTTC. Translated, it gives CSTPAGEKYGYTF.

This clonotype was seen at least ten times. This sequence joins TRBV5-1 and TRBJ2-7; perhaps TRBD2 as D (5 bases). The germline gives CDR1 SGHRS, CDR2 YFSETQ. The CDR3 has 14 residues. Deletions cut 3 bases from V and 0 bases from J, with 10 bases between. CDR3 region: CASSSQSGSYEQYF. DNA for the CDR3: TGCGCCAGCAGCTCCCAAAGCGGCTCCTACGAGCAGTACTTC.

On this clonotype: A much more abundant neighbour one base away suggests this may be a read error. The chain's CDR3 is CATSRHRVREAFF. The CDR3 DNA sequence: TGTGCCACCAGCAGACATCGAGTGCGGGAAGCTTTCTTT. This chain connects TRBV15 to TRBJ1-1, with unresolved D. The ends were cut back, 2 bases at V and 8 bases at J, with 12 bases in the middle. This CDR3 has 13 residues. Germline V gives CDR1 LNHNV, CDR2 YYDKDF (reference sequence). The full variable domain, in which reference TRBV15 and TRBJ1-1 provide the parts outside the CDR3, is DAMVIQNPRYQVTQFGKPVTLSCSQTLNHNVMYWYQQKSSQAPKLLFHYYDKDFNNEADTPDNFQSRRPNTSFCFLDIRSPGLGDTAMYLCATSRHRVREAFFGQGTRLTVV.

This clonotype was seen at least ten times. The rearrangement links TRBV5-1 to TRBJ2-1; 10 bases line up with TRBD2. The length of the CDR3 is 18 residues. Germline values: CDR1 SGHRS, CDR2 YFSETQ. J was trimmed by 7 bases and V by 1 base; bases with no gene match: 14. The CDR3 DNA follows: TGCGCCAGCAGCTTGACAGGGGCTAGCGGGAGCAGCAAAAATGAGCAGTTCTTC. Protein product: CASSLTGASGSSKNEQFF.

The sample holds many counts of this clonotype. The genes are TRBV6-2 or TRBV6-3 and TRBJ2-1, with a weak D call TRBD1 (5 bases). Germline lookup yields CDR1 MNHEY and CDR2 SVGEGT. With 7 bases removed from V and 8 bases from J, the gap between germline ends came to 21 bases. The CDR3 runs 15 residues. CDR3 nucleotide sequence: TGTGCCAGCACCCCCTGGGCAGTGTGGGGCGATGAGCAGTTCTTC. Its translation: CASTPWAVWGDEQFF.

This clonotype was observed many times. CDR3 nucleotide sequence: TGTGCCAGCCTACAGGGGTCCTACAATGAGCAGTTCTTC. It encodes CASLQGSYNEQFF. This chain connects TRBV6-1 to TRBJ2-1; TRBD1 matches 7 bases. The CDR3 loop spans 13 amino acids. Unmatched junction bases numbered 2, after V lost 8 bases and J lost 1 base. Germline CDR1 and CDR2: MNHNS and SASEGT.

The CDR3, as DNA: TGTGCCACCAGCCCCAGGGGCTTGGGGTACACAGATACGCAGTATTTT. It specifies CATSPRGLGYTDTQYF. The chain links TRBV24-1 to TRBJ2-3, with D possibly being TRBD1 (6 bases). Per the germline V gene, CDR1 is KGHDR and CDR2 is SFDVKD. The CDR3 is made up of 16 amino acids. V gave up 7 bases and J gave up 2 bases, with 18 bases separating them.

This clonotype was recorded at least ten times. The chain is built from TRBV7-9 and TRBJ2-3; 8 bases align to TRBD2. J lost 2 bases, V lost 5 bases, and 9 bases had no gene match. The CDR3 is 16 residues long. CDR1 SEHNR and CDR2 FQNEAQ come from the germline V gene (reference sequence). The CDR3 spells CASSPHAGGVTDTQYF. Here the CDR3 DNA reads TGTGCCAGCAGCCCCCATGCGGGAGGTGTCACAGATACGCAGTATTTT.

This clonotype has at least ten counts. The chain links TRBV12-3 or TRBV12-4 to TRBJ1-2, with 7 positions matching TRBD1. With V trimmed by 5 bases and J by 8 bases, 11 bases remained unmatched. The CDR3 contains 14 residues. The CDR3 region has the DNA TGTGCCAGCAGTCCGACAGGGTCAGTCCACGGCTACACCTTC. It encodes CASSPTGSVHGYTF.